This T cell receptor beta chain appears in the sequencing data of a study of shared clonotypes between healthy human individuals. J gave up 8 bases and V 5 bases, and 18 bases lay outside the gene matches. The V gene's germline CDR1 is SGHVS and CDR2 FQNEAQ. The CDR3 consists of 19 residues. The table lists this clone with many counts. Here immunoSEQ multiplex PCR was the method, and the copy in TCRdb shows in-frame clones only, minus some. The table lists 400,000 to 550,000 clones, 79% of them singletons. This receptor was identified in a woman between 40 and 55 years old in good health. Some clones in this sample may be carry-over from other donors' samples. V and J are TRBV7-8 and TRBJ2-1; 13 bases map to TRBD2. The source material was PBMCs. CDR3 bases: TGTGCCAGCAGCATTAGACTAGCGGGAGGTGGGGTTCGAGGGGATGAGCAGTTCTTC. This codes for CASSIRLAGGGVRGDEQFF.